This entry lists 9 T cell receptor beta chains sequenced from one sample in a study of identical twins. Using its own MiXCR run on the 5' RACE reads, TCRdb lists one record per CDR3 protein. This sample carries a few hundred thousand distinct CDR3 sequences, more than 9% of them seen once, and the ten largest clones take less than 12%. The sequenced material came from memory T cells sorted from blood. Receptors originate from a man aged 50 to 60 in good health.

This clonotype showed up just a few times. The chain has TRBV20-1 and TRBJ2-5; 8 bases match TRBD2. There are 14 residues in the CDR3. Germline lookup yields CDR1 DFQATT and CDR2 SNEGSKA (reference sequence). With 0 bases clipped from V and 4 bases from J, the junction kept 4 bases outside the gene matches. The CDR3 is CSARDGAGGETQYF. CDR3 bases: TGCAGTGCTAGAGATGGCGCGGGAGGAGAGACCCAGTACTTC.

The V call is TRBV2, the J call TRBJ2-3, with 13 positions matching TRBD2. CDR3 size: 17 residues. With V trimmed by 2 bases and J by 2 bases, 4 bases remained unmatched. In germline, CDR1 is SNHLY, CDR2 FYNNEI. Written as DNA, the CDR3 is TGTGCCAGCAGTGAAACCGGACTAGCGGGAGACACAGATACGCAGTATTTT. Amino acid sequence: CASSETGLAGDTDTQYF.

This clonotype was found many times. The CDR3 coding sequence is TGCAGCGTTGTTCCCCAGCTCTATGGCTACACCTTC. Its translation is CSVVPQLYGYTF. V gene TRBV29-1 combines with J gene TRBJ1-2, with unresolved D. Trimming pared 4 bases from V and 4 bases from J, leaving 10 bases between. CDR1 is SQVTM and CDR2 is ANQGSEA in the germline V gene. This CDR3 is built from 12 residues.

Many counts were recorded for this clonotype. The V and J genes are TRBV20-1 and TRBJ1-1, with no clear D. The CDR3 consists of 13 residues. The germline V gene has CDR1 DFQATT and CDR2 SNEGSKA (reference sequence). The chain's CDR3 is CRAGTGMNTEAFF. CDR3 sequence (DNA): TGCAGGGCTGGAACGGGAATGAACACTGAAGCTTTCTTT.

The chain has TRBV4-2 and TRBJ1-4; D not resolved. Trimming cost V 2 bases and J 8 bases, with 6 bases left between them. Germline V gene sequence: CDR1 LGHNA, CDR2 YNFKEQ. This CDR3 spans 12 amino acids. CDR3 region: CASSQKYEKLFF. As DNA, the CDR3 is TGTGCCAGCAGCCAAAAATACGAAAAACTGTTTTTT.

This clonotype was seen a few times. V usage is TRBV27 and J usage is TRBJ1-4; no clear D. The CDR3 length is 18 residues. In germline, CDR1 is MNHEY, CDR2 SMNVEV (reference sequence). Trimming stripped 1 base from V and 8 bases from J, with 23 bases between. The CDR3 loop reads CASSLYRLDGPRGEKLFF. The CDR3 nucleotides are TGTGCCAGCAGTTTATATCGGTTGGATGGACCGCGAGGGGAAAAACTGTTTTTT.

This clonotype was picked up a small number of times. V gene TRBV7-9 combines with J gene TRBJ1-6; no firm D call. CDR3 length equals 10 residues. Trimming removed 10 bases from V and 10 bases from J, with 8 bases in between. CDR1 is SEHNR, CDR2 FQNEAQ, per germline (reference sequence). The CDR3 region has the DNA TGTGCCAACCTTGTGTCACCCCTCCACTTT. It is translated as CANLVSPLHF.

In this sample, this clonotype turned up once. V and J are TRBV19 and TRBJ2-1, with D perhaps TRBD1 (6 bases). This CDR3 is built from 13 residues. Germline V CDR1 and CDR2: LNHDA, SQIVND (reference sequence). The ends were cut back, 9 bases at V and 4 bases at J, with 13 bases in the middle. The DNA of the CDR3 is TGTGCCAGCCGTAGGGACACTTACAATGAGCAGTTCTTC. This sequence encodes CASRRDTYNEQFF.

The CDR3 reads CASSPISGIGEQYF. CDR3 DNA sequence: TGTGCCAGCTCACCTATTAGCGGGATTGGCGAGCAGTACTTC. The rearrangement links TRBV18 to TRBJ2-7, with TRBD2 matching over 8 bases. Germline V gene sequence: CDR1 KGHSH, CDR2 LQKENI. V shed 3 bases, J shed 6 bases, and the junction held 7 bases outside the gene matches. CDR3 size: 14 residues.